These 30 T cell receptor beta chains share one sample of origin, sequenced in a study of T cells in Graves' hyperthyroidism and ophthalmopathy (dated by TCRdb to between 2019 and 2020). Library preparation was by multiplex PCR. The run used an Illumina HiSeq 2000. Amplification of TCR beta CDR3 regions was carried out from RNA transcripts. The first round of RT-PCR for the TCR CDR3 was performed with the HTBI primer set and the Qiagen OneStep RT-PCR kit. The public reads were reprocessed in TCRdb via fastp at Q25 and MiXCR, keeping in-frame beta chains. Every CDR3 protein is listed once, alongside the most common genes and DNA of its rows. The sample table shows 240,000 or so distinct CDR3 sequences, and 16% are seen once. 28% of the sample belongs to the ten largest clones. Material for sequencing was blood. The receptors here all came from a woman under 30 with Graves' ophthalmopathy.

This clonotype showed up many times. The CDR3 DNA reads as TGTGCCAGCAGCGCGAGGGTCCACACTGAAGCTTTCTTT. This sequence encodes CASSARVHTEAFF. V usage is TRBV7-6 and J usage is TRBJ1-1, with unresolved D. Trimming stripped 5 bases from V and 3 bases from J, with 10 bases between. CDR3 size: 13 residues. The germline gives CDR1 SGHVS, CDR2 FNYEAQ.

The CDR3 is CASRPGQGVNNEKLFF. The CDR3 DNA reads as TGTGCCAGCAGACCCGGACAGGGAGTGAATAATGAAAAACTGTTTTTT. V and J are TRBV2 and TRBJ1-4, with 8 bases matching TRBD1. Trimming at V came to 6 bases and at J to 4 bases, leaving 10 bases not matched to a gene. From germline, CDR1 is SNHLY and CDR2 FYNNEI. The CDR3 length is 16 residues. The variable domain in full, completed from reference TRBV2 and TRBJ1-4, reads EPEVTQTPSHQVTQMGQEVILRCVPISNHLYFYWYRQILGQKVEFLVSFYNNEISEKSEIFDDQFSVERPDGSNFTLKIRSTKLEDSAMYFCASRPGQGVNNEKLFFGSGTQLSVL.

This chain uses TRBV12-3 or TRBV12-4 with TRBJ2-3; the D is unclear. V gave up 10 bases and J gave up 0 bases, with 11 bases separating them. The CDR3 runs 13 residues. This chain's CDR3 is CATRLGSTDTQYF. As DNA, the CDR3 is TGTGCCACCCGCTTGGGGAGCACAGATACGCAGTATTTT.

This clonotype was picked up many times. The rearrangement uses TRBV30 and TRBJ1-1; tentative D call: TRBD1 (6 bases). Germline assignment: CDR1 GTSNPN and CDR2 SVGIG (reference sequence). The CDR3 consists of 17 residues. Trimming removed 0 bases at V and 1 base at J, with 18 bases between. The CDR3 spells CAWSVDRPLDANTEAFF. The CDR3 DNA follows: TGTGCCTGGAGTGTCGACAGGCCGCTTGACGCGAACACTGAAGCTTTCTTT.

This clonotype occurred once. This rearrangement joins TRBV20-1 to TRBJ2-5; TRBD2 matches 10 bases. Germline V gene sequence: CDR1 DFQATT, CDR2 SNEGSKA (reference sequence). The CDR3 loop spans 15 amino acids. V lost 6 bases and J lost 1; bases outside the gene matches: 8. In DNA form, the CDR3 reads TGCAGTGCGGAAATAGCGGGGGGCCCCCAAGAGACCCAGTACTTC. Translated: CSAEIAGGPQETQYF.

The chain links TRBV6-5 to TRBJ1-3; possibly TRBD1 for D (5 bases). This CDR3 has 17 amino acids. Germline lookup yields CDR1 MNHEY and CDR2 SVGAGI. The V and J ends lost 0 bases and 0 bases respectively, with 12 bases between them. The CDR3 protein is CASSYSATDYSGNTIYF. The CDR3 region has the DNA TGTGCCAGCAGTTACTCGGCGACAGATTACTCTGGAAACACCATATATTTT.

There are a few counts of this clonotype. The rearrangement uses TRBV28 and TRBJ1-5; possibly TRBD1 for D (6 bases). Germline V gene lookup returns CDR1 MDHEN and CDR2 SYDVKM. Deletions cut 4 bases from V and 2 bases from J, with 24 bases between. The CDR3 spans 19 residues. The DNA of the CDR3 is TGTGCCAGCAGTTCTCTCGGGACAAGGGGACTATACGGCAATCAGCCCCAGCATTTT. It yields the protein CASSSLGTRGLYGNQPQHF.

There are many counts of this clonotype. This sequence joins TRBV20-1 and TRBJ2-1; D remains ambiguous. V dropped 1 base and J dropped 4 bases, with 11 bases sitting between them. There are 14 residues in the CDR3. From germline, CDR1 is DFQATT and CDR2 SNEGSKA (reference sequence). CDR3 residues: CSARGRPDYNEQFF. Written as DNA, the CDR3 is TGCAGTGCTAGAGGACGTCCCGATTACAATGAGCAGTTCTTC.

In its sample, this clonotype was seen many times. The chain uses TRBV6-2 or TRBV6-3 and TRBJ1-2, with 7 bases matching TRBD1. The ends lost 0 bases at V and 3 bases at J; junction bases unmatched: 7. Germline V CDR1 and CDR2: MNHEY, SVGEGT. The CDR3 has 16 residues. CDR3 residues: CASSYSENDRDYGYTF. CDR3 DNA sequence: TGTGCCAGCAGTTACTCGGAGAACGACAGGGACTATGGCTACACCTTC.

This clonotype was counted ten times or more. V usage is TRBV10-2 and J usage is TRBJ2-3, with 8 nucleotides matching TRBD2. The CDR3 is 15 residues long. Germline V gene lookup returns CDR1 WSHSY and CDR2 SAAADI. The junction had 2 bases not matched to a gene; V was cut back by 2 bases and J by 1 base. In nucleotides, the CDR3 is TGCGCCAGCAGTGAGCGGGAGGGCGGCACAGATACGCAGTATTTT. Its protein product is CASSEREGGTDTQYF.

This clonotype was observed many times. This rearrangement joins TRBV27 to TRBJ2-1, with 11 bases lining up with TRBD2. The germline gives CDR1 MNHEY, CDR2 SMNVEV (reference sequence). This CDR3 is 17 amino acids long. Losses at the gene ends were 5 bases for V and 5 bases for J; bases not matched to a gene: 11. Here the CDR3 reads CASSPLGTSGANNEQFF. In nucleotides, the CDR3 is TGTGCCAGCAGTCCGCTAGGGACTAGCGGTGCTAACAATGAGCAGTTCTTC.

This clonotype was counted at least ten times. The chain couples TRBV7-2 to TRBJ2-5; D may be TRBD1 or TRBD2 (6 bases each). CDR3 length equals 15 residues. Germline CDR1 SGHTA, CDR2 FQGNSA. Trimming pared 3 bases from V and 1 base from J, leaving 12 bases between. CDR3: CASSFGGGVQETQYF. In DNA, the CDR3 is TGTGCCAGCAGCTTCGGGGGCGGCGTCCAAGAGACCCAGTACTTC.

In the case of this clonotype: This sequence may be a read error, since a much larger clone differs from it by one base. The chain recombines TRBV19 with TRBJ2-1, with D perhaps matching TRBD1 (5 bases). CDR3 length: 15 amino acids. Germline V gene data show CDR1 as LNHDA and CDR2 as SQIVND (reference sequence). CDR3 sequence (DNA): TGTGCCAGTAGTATAGACAGGGATGGCTACAGTGAGCAGTTCTTC. This sequence encodes CASSIDRDGYSEQFF.

The chain employs TRBV19 and TRBJ2-1; 7 bases align to TRBD2. The CDR3 loop spans 18 amino acids. Germline loops: CDR1 LNHDA, CDR2 SQIVND (reference sequence). With V trimmed by 6 bases and J by 4 bases, 18 bases remained unmatched. CDR3 sequence (DNA): TGTGCCAGTAGCTCCTCGGGGGGTAAACTTTCTAAATACAATGAGCAGTTCTTC. Its protein is CASSSSGGKLSKYNEQFF.

This clonotype was observed many times. Here the CDR3 reads CASSWGHANTGELFF. The CDR3 DNA reads as TGTGCCAGCAGCTGGGGACACGCGAACACCGGGGAGCTGTTTTTT. V gene TRBV7-3 combines with J gene TRBJ2-2; tentative D call: TRBD1 (6 bases). V was pared by 4 bases and J by 0 bases, with 9 bases between. The length of the CDR3 is 15 residues. CDR1 is SGHTA and CDR2 is FQGTGA in the germline V gene.

This chain connects TRBV6-1 to TRBJ1-3, with 10 nucleotides matching TRBD1. In germline, CDR1 is MNHNS, CDR2 SASEGT. The V and J ends lost 6 bases and 1 base, in that order; junction bases with no gene match: 6. This CDR3 is built from 16 residues. The CDR3 sequence is CASSETGGASGNTIYF. The CDR3 DNA reads as TGTGCCAGCAGCGAGACAGGGGGCGCTTCTGGAAACACCATATATTTT.

This clonotype was detected ten times or more. The rearrangement joins TRBV6-1 to TRBJ2-7; D is possibly TRBD1 (6 bases). Trimming cost V 5 bases and J 2 bases, with 22 bases left between them. The V gene's germline CDR1 is MNHNS and CDR2 SASEGT. This CDR3 region has 17 residues. CDR3 protein: CASSKPLGGERPYEQYF. CDR3 bases: TGTGCCAGCAGTAAGCCCTTAGGGGGAGAACGGCCCTACGAGCAGTACTTC.

The chain links TRBV5-1 to TRBJ2-7; TRBD1 might be the D (6 bases). From germline, CDR1 is SGHRS and CDR2 YFSETQ. The ends were cut back, 8 bases at V and 1 base at J, with 16 bases in the middle. This CDR3 comprises 14 residues. The DNA for the CDR3 is TGCGCCAGTTATCAACAGGGACGGTCCTACGAGCAGTACTTC. It codes for CASYQQGRSYEQYF.

This clonotype was seen at least ten times. The chain employs TRBV2 and TRBJ1-3; the D is unclear. Trimming shortened V by 3 bases and J by 3 bases, and 0 bases separated the two germline ends. The CDR3 contains 11 residues. CDR1 and CDR2 (germline): SNHLY, FYNNEI. The CDR3: CASSDGNTIYF. The CDR3 DNA is TGTGCCAGCAGTGATGGAAACACCATATATTTT.

This clonotype appeared many times. The germline gene is not matched at one end of the junction; a read error may be the cause. The chain has TRBV29-1 and TRBJ2-1, with TRBD1 matching over 7 bases. Germline loops: CDR1 SQVTM, CDR2 ANQGSEA. The CDR3 runs 15 residues. CDR3 in amino acids: CSVKEGATSYNEQFF. The CDR3 coding sequence is TGCAGCGTTAAAGAGGGGGCAACGTCCTACAATGAGCAGTTCTTC.

This clonotype was found many times. This chain uses TRBV30 with TRBJ1-2; maybe TRBD1 (5 bases). The CDR3 loop spans 12 amino acids. Germline-derived CDR1 and CDR2 are GTSNPN and SVGIG (reference sequence). V lost 0 bases and J lost 7, with 9 bases in between. Here the CDR3 reads CAWSVVGGGYTF. The CDR3 DNA follows: TGTGCCTGGAGTGTGGTGGGGGGTGGCTACACCTTC.

This clonotype was observed at least ten times. The chain couples TRBV20-1 to TRBJ1-5; D gene ambiguous. Trimming took off 0 bases at V and 5 bases at J, with 14 bases between the two ends. There are 15 residues in the CDR3. The V gene's germline CDR1 is DFQATT and CDR2 SNEGSKA (reference sequence). The CDR3 bases are TGCAGTGCTAGAGATCCTGGAATACGGTATCAGCCCCAGCATTTT. Translation gives CSARDPGIRYQPQHF.

This clonotype came up many times. This chain connects TRBV7-2 to TRBJ2-2, with unresolved D. V was clipped by 1 base and J by 4 bases, with 7 bases between them. Germline CDR1 reads SGHTA; CDR2 reads FQGNSA. The CDR3 is 14 amino acids. The DNA for the CDR3 is TGTGCCAGCAGCTTAGATCTGCCCACCGGGGAGCTGTTTTTT. Translation gives CASSLDLPTGELFF.

The V gene is TRBV18, the J gene TRBJ2-6; a possible D gene is TRBD2 (6 bases). In germline, CDR1 is KGHSH, CDR2 LQKENI. Trimming took off 6 bases at V and 4 bases at J, with 13 bases between the two ends. CDR3 size: 15 residues. The CDR3 bases are TGTGCCAGCTCGGACGGGGGTTCGGGGGCCAACGTCCTGACTTTC. Protein product: CASSDGGSGANVLTF.

The sample holds many counts of this clonotype. This chain connects TRBV19 to TRBJ1-6, with TRBD1 matching over 7 bases. Germline V gives CDR1 LNHDA, CDR2 SQIVND (reference sequence). This CDR3 is 15 amino acids long. V was pared by 5 bases and J by 10 bases, with 11 bases of the junction left unmatched. CDR3 sequence (DNA): TGTGCCAGTAGTGCCCAGACAGGGCGCCTCTCACCCCTCCACTTT. Amino acids: CASSAQTGRLSPLHF.

This clonotype was observed at least ten times. The chain uses TRBV7-3 and TRBJ2-5; D possibly corresponds to TRBD2 (5 bases). The CDR3 extends over 13 amino acids. Germline CDR1 SGHTA, CDR2 FQGTGA. The ends were cut back, 0 bases at V and 5 bases at J, with 7 bases in the middle. The CDR3 nucleotides read TGTGCCAGCAGCTTAACAACGGGGGAGACCCAGTACTTC. Amino acids: CASSLTTGETQYF.

This clonotype was found many times. V gene TRBV27 combines with J gene TRBJ1-2; no firm D call. Germline V CDR1 and CDR2: MNHEY, SMNVEV (reference sequence). The CDR3 is 14 residues long. V lost 8 bases and J 0 bases, leaving 13 bases between the germline ends. This chain's CDR3 is CASAPVDSNYGYTF. The CDR3 coding sequence is TGTGCCAGCGCCCCGGTAGACTCTAACTATGGCTACACCTTC.

This clonotype was seen ten or more times. The chain combines TRBV13 with TRBJ2-1; 8 bases agree with TRBD2. CDR3 size: 14 residues. Germline V gene lookup returns CDR1 PRHDT and CDR2 FYEKMQ (reference sequence). The trim removed 4 bases at V and 8 bases at J, leaving 7 bases unmatched. The DNA of the CDR3 is TGTGCCAGCAGCTCCGGGGGGGGCCGGTATGAGCAGTTCTTC. Translating it yields CASSSGGGRYEQFF.

This clonotype was recorded at least ten times. The chain recombines TRBV30 with TRBJ2-1; TRBD2 matches 9 bases. Per germline, CDR1 GTSNPN and CDR2 SVGIG (reference sequence). With V trimmed by 3 bases and J by 8 bases, 8 bases remained unmatched. CDR3 size: 14 residues. CDR3 bases: TGTGCCTGGAGGAGGACTAGCGTCGTCGATGAGCAGTTCTTC. This translates into CAWRRTSVVDEQFF.

Many counts were recorded for this clonotype. The chain combines TRBV24-1 with TRBJ2-3; TRBD1 matches at 7 bases. J gave up 2 bases and V 9 bases, and 7 bases lay outside the gene matches. The CDR3 is 14 amino acids. Germline-derived CDR1 and CDR2 are KGHDR and SFDVKD. The CDR3: CATSPGQFTDTQYF. In DNA, the CDR3 is TGTGCCACCTCGCCGGGACAGTTCACAGATACGCAGTATTTT.